Sequencing of this T cell receptor (beta chain) was carried out in a study of blood T cells in healthy people across ages. A second PCR, run for roughly 6 to 11 cycles, used a sample-barcoded 5' primer plus a J-beta primer mix. TCRdb re-derived calls from the 5' RACE reads in MiXCR, one entry per CDR3 protein. The sample holds about 1 million distinct CDR3 sequences, approximately 26% seen once. The trim removed 6 bases at V and 4 bases at J, leaving 12 bases unmatched. The CDR3 length is 16 residues. A further study also used this sample, focusing on T cells of mothers and their children.

The sequenced sample consisted of blood. This TCR was recovered from a girl aged 2-10 years in good health. The V gene is TRBV12-3 or TRBV12-4, the J gene TRBJ2-5, with 9 nucleotides matching TRBD1. The CDR3 DNA reads TGTGCCAGCAGGAGCTCCGGGACAGGGCTCGGAGAGACCCAGTACTTC. Translated, it gives CASRSSGTGLGETQYF.